This T cell receptor (beta chain) derives from a study of yellow fever vaccine responses in identical twins. Regarding the study as a whole: Twins reportedly mounted vaccine T cell responses that seemed partly convergent, partly personalized.

To note about this clonotype: The target antigen is unknown.

MiXCR, applied by TCRdb to the RT-PCR reads, yields one record per CDR3 protein. This sample has around 1,200 distinct CDR3 sequences; more than 60% occur once, and the top ten carry roughly 25%. Germline trimming cut 0 bases from V and 5 bases from J; bases unmatched to any gene: 11. Germline CDR1 reads MNHEY; CDR2 reads SVGAGI. CDR3 size: 17 residues. The source material was T cells from blood (PBMCs), unsorted or a sorted subset (not recorded which), sampled before or after yellow fever vaccination (not recorded which). The J gene is TRBJ2-3, the V gene TRBV6-5; 7 bases fit TRBD2. The receptor was derived from a female donor who received the yellow fever vaccine. Here the CDR3 reads CASSYSKSSGGRDTQYF. The CDR3, as DNA: TGTGCCAGCAGTTACTCGAAGTCTAGCGGAGGACGAGATACGCAGTATTTT.